One sample yielded the 29 T cell receptor beta chains listed below, sequenced in a study of T cells expressing NK-cell markers. TCRdb re-called the 5' RACE reads, yielding one record per CDR3 amino acid sequence without DNA. The sample holds about 260,000 distinct CDR3 sequences. Sequencing input: blood T cells: a sorted CD56 or NKG2C T cell subset, CD4+ or CD8+ T cells, or bulk PBMC T cells (not recorded which). The receptors were sampled from a man between 18 and 35 years old in good health.

The chain joins TRBV25-1 to TRBJ2-5; absent DNA, TCRdb's TRBD1 call cannot be checked. Germline V gene sequence: CDR1 MGHDK, CDR2 SYGVNS. The CDR3 contains 12 residues. CDR3 protein: CASSGGVGTQYF.

The chain links TRBV20-1 to TRBJ1-5. CDR1 is DFQATT and CDR2 is SNEGSKA in the germline V gene (reference sequence). This CDR3 contains 16 residues. The CDR3 is CSARDGMRQGRQPQHF.

J is TRBJ2-1 and V is TRBV28; without DNA, the TCRdb call of TRBD1 cannot be checked. Germline assignment: CDR1 MDHEN and CDR2 SYDVKM. This CDR3 is 16 amino acids long. CDR3: CASSSLGTSSYNEQFF. Looking up the rest from reference TRBV28 and TRBJ2-1 gives the full variable domain: DVKVTQSSRYLVKRTGEKVFLECVQDMDHENMFWYRQDPGLGLRLIYFSYDVKMKEKGDIPEGYSVSREKKERFSLILESASTNQTSMYLCASSSLGTSSYNEQFFGPGTRLTVL.

V gene TRBV5-5 combines with J gene TRBJ2-1. The CDR3 loop spans 14 amino acids. CDR1 and CDR2 (germline): SGHKS, YYEKEE (reference sequence). The CDR3: CASSLNLPLNEQFF.

The chain combines TRBV15 with TRBJ2-1; the D call of TRBD2 rests on TCRdb alone, since no DNA is present to check it. This CDR3 region has 17 residues. Germline V gene data show CDR1 as LNHNV and CDR2 as YYDKDF (reference sequence). CDR3 residues: CATSREYRTRVVHEQFF.

The chain is built from TRBV27 and TRBJ2-7; TCRdb selects TRBD1, and the lack of DNA leaves this call unchecked. Germline-derived CDR1 and CDR2 are MNHEY and SMNVEV (reference sequence). The CDR3 spans 13 residues. The CDR3 region is CASSLLGRYEQYF.

The chain couples TRBV4-3 to TRBJ2-1. CDR3 length equals 15 residues. CDR1 is LGHNA and CDR2 is YSLEER in the germline V gene. CDR3 sequence reads: CASSLDAVPTNEQFF.

Here the CDR3 reads CSARDPPPGTSVGSEQFF. The chain carries TRBV20-1 and TRBJ2-1; TCRdb lists TRBD2, though no DNA is available to test this call. The CDR3 sequence is 18 residues long. Per the germline V gene, CDR1 is DFQATT and CDR2 is SNEGSKA (reference sequence).

The CDR3 reads CASSAGELYEQFF. This rearrangement joins TRBV7-9 to TRBJ2-1; TCRdb selects TRBD1, and the lack of DNA leaves this call unchecked. Germline CDR1 and CDR2: SEHNR and FQNEAQ (reference sequence). This CDR3 has 13 amino acids.

This chain joins TRBV20-1 and TRBJ2-3; TCRdb's D call of TRBD2 is untestable without DNA. CDR3 length: 16 residues. The germline V gene has CDR1 DFQATT and CDR2 SNEGSKA (reference sequence). CDR3 region: CSATLLAGGLTDTQYF.

The chain employs TRBV29-1 and TRBJ2-5; TCRdb picks TRBD2, but there is no DNA to check that call. In germline, CDR1 is SQVTM, CDR2 ANQGSEA. There are 14 residues in the CDR3. Here the CDR3 reads CSVLVRGGRETQYF.

J is TRBJ2-7 and V is TRBV20-1. CDR3 length: 12 residues. Germline loops: CDR1 DFQATT, CDR2 SNEGSKA (reference sequence). The CDR3: CSAKKDAYEQYF.

The rearrangement uses TRBV7-2 and TRBJ2-2; TCRdb lists TRBD2, though no DNA is available to test this call. This CDR3 region has 15 residues. Per the germline V gene, CDR1 is SGHTA and CDR2 is FQGNSA. CDR3 residues: CASSLSGTITGELFF.

The V gene is TRBV6-6, the J gene TRBJ2-7; TCRdb names TRBD1, which stays unverified in the absence of DNA. The CDR3 contains 13 residues. Germline loops: CDR1 MNHNY, CDR2 SVGAGI (reference sequence). CDR3 residues: CASNTGRSYEQYF.

The chain uses TRBV11-2 and TRBJ2-1; TCRdb gives TRBD2 as the D gene, but with no DNA this cannot be confirmed. The CDR3 runs to 17 residues. CDR1 and CDR2 (germline): SGHAT, FQNNGV. The CDR3 here is CASRALGTSGRAWEQFF.

V gene TRBV20-1 combines with J gene TRBJ2-2; TCRdb returns TRBD2, unconfirmable since there is no DNA. The V gene's germline CDR1 is DFQATT and CDR2 SNEGSKA (reference sequence). This CDR3 contains 16 residues. CDR3 residues: CSEPPPGTPLDGELFF.

This chain's CDR3 is CSARGSQGVKFF. The rearrangement links TRBV20-1 to TRBJ2-1; TCRdb designates TRBD1, a call that cannot be tested without DNA. CDR1 is DFQATT and CDR2 is SNEGSKA in the germline V gene (reference sequence). CDR3 length: 12 residues.

The chain is built from TRBV6-1 and TRBJ1-5; there is no DNA to check the TCRdb D call of TRBD1. From germline, CDR1 is MNHNS and CDR2 SASEGT. The CDR3 is 15 residues long. The CDR3 region is CASGGQGGANQPQHF.

V gene TRBV6-2 or TRBV6-3 combines with J gene TRBJ2-2; TCRdb reports TRBD2, a call that lacks DNA to check it against. This CDR3 contains 18 residues. Germline loops: CDR1 MNHEY, CDR2 SVGEGT. CDR3 amino acids: CASSLTGTSGSNTGELFF.

The V and J genes are TRBV20-1 and TRBJ2-1; TCRdb's D call of TRBD2 is untestable without DNA. The V gene's germline CDR1 is DFQATT and CDR2 SNEGSKA (reference sequence). The CDR3 consists of 15 residues. CDR3 region: CSARASGRTRNEQFF.

The chain has TRBV20-1 and TRBJ2-5; TCRdb designates TRBD2, a call that cannot be tested without DNA. This CDR3 spans 16 amino acids. Germline-derived CDR1 and CDR2 are DFQATT and SNEGSKA (reference sequence). The CDR3 sequence is CSAIALAGVGLETQYF.

The rearrangement links TRBV6-2 or TRBV6-3 to TRBJ2-3; checking the TCRdb D call of TRBD1 is not possible without DNA. This CDR3 comprises 14 residues. The germline gives CDR1 MNHEY, CDR2 SVGEGT. The chain's CDR3 is CASSYTGRVDTQYF.

J is TRBJ2-1 and V is TRBV11-1; no DNA is available, so the TRBD2 call from TCRdb remains unchecked. The CDR3 consists of 20 residues. CDR1 and CDR2 from the germline V gene are SGHAT and FQDESV (reference sequence). CDR3 residues: CASSSTGLAGRKSSYNEQFF.

This rearrangement joins TRBV5-1 to TRBJ2-7; TCRdb names TRBD1, which stays unverified in the absence of DNA. Germline CDR1 is SGHRS and CDR2 is YFSETQ. This CDR3 is 16 amino acids long. This CDR3 is CASSLGDRDFNYEQYF.

The chain links TRBV6-5 to TRBJ2-5; with no DNA, the TCRdb D assignment of TRBD2 cannot be verified. This CDR3 has 15 amino acids. Germline CDR1 MNHEY, CDR2 SVGAGI. CDR3 sequence: CASSYQGLEGETQYF.

The chain carries TRBV6-2 or TRBV6-3 and TRBJ1-2; TCRdb designates TRBD1, a call that cannot be tested without DNA. Germline V gene data show CDR1 as MNHEY and CDR2 as SVGEGT. The CDR3 runs to 15 residues. The CDR3 here is CASIPGHDFNYGYTF.

The chain uses TRBV10-3 and TRBJ2-7. This CDR3 comprises 12 residues. Germline V gives CDR1 ENHRY, CDR2 SYGVKD. This CDR3 is CAISESGERQYF.

This chain uses TRBV7-9 with TRBJ2-7. Germline V lookup: CDR1 SEHNR, CDR2 FQNEAQ (reference sequence). The CDR3 totals 14 residues. The CDR3: CASSLDLGISEQYF.

The rearrangement joins TRBV6-5 to TRBJ2-5; lacking DNA, the TRBD1 call made by TCRdb goes unchecked. The CDR3 totals 14 residues. Germline CDR1 is MNHEY and CDR2 is SVGAGI. The CDR3 is CASSYSDSQETQYF.